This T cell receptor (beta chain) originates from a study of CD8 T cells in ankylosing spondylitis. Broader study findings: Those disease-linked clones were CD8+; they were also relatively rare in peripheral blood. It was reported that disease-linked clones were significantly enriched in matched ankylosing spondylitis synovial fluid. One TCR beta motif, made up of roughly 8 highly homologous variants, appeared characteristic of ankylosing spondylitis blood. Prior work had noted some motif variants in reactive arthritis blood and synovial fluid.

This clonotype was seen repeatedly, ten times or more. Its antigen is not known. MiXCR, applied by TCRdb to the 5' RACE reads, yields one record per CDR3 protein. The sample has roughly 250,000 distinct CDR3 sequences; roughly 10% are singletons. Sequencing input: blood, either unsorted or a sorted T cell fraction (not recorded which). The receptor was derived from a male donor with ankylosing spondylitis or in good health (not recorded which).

Here the CDR3 DNA reads TGTGCCAGCAGCTCCGAGTACCGGGGGACCCAGTACTTC. Amino acids: CASSSEYRGTQYF. The chain combines TRBV5-5 with TRBJ2-5, with D perhaps matching TRBD2 (5 bases). The CDR3 extends over 13 amino acids. Trimming stripped 3 bases from V and 7 bases from J, with 13 bases between. CDR1 and CDR2 (germline): SGHKS, YYEKEE (reference sequence).